This is a list of T cell receptor beta chains from one sample in a study of regulatory T cells in long-lasting Graves disease. MiXCR was run by TCRdb on the multiplex PCR reads, yielding one entry per CDR3 protein. The data hold about 430,000 distinct CDR3 sequences, with around 23% observed a single time. Sample: peripheral blood mononuclear cells (PBMCs), taken when the disease was refractory, from a patient treated with antithyroid drugs. The receptors were sampled from a female donor with Graves disease. The conserved cysteine and the conserved F or W are not part of the CDR3 here.

j_gene: TRBJ2-2
v_gene: TRBV6-2/TRBV6-3
CDR3aa: ASWEGSGELF

j_gene: TRBJ2-2
v_gene: TRBV24-1
CDR3aa: ASTAGRGYTGELF

j_gene: TRBJ2-7
v_gene: TRBV10-1
CDR3aa: ASSESVGTERYEQY

j_gene: TRBJ2-7
v_gene: TRBV2
CDR3aa: ATNRGSYEQY

j_gene: TRBJ2-7
v_gene: TRBV27
CDR3aa: ASSLRGRALYEQY

j_gene: TRBJ2-1
v_gene: TRBV3-1
CDR3aa: ASSQVGEQF

j_gene: TRBJ1-5
v_gene: TRBV19
CDR3aa: ASTPGQGDQPQH

j_gene: TRBJ2-3
v_gene: TRBV29-1
CDR3aa: SVVQRGTDTQY

j_gene: .
v_gene: TRBV28
CDR3aa: ASSSGSRGANEQF

j_gene: TRBJ1-2
v_gene: TRBV15
CDR3aa: ATSRGSGGGTNGYT

j_gene: TRBJ1-5
v_gene: TRBV20-1
CDR3aa: SASASEGVRPQH